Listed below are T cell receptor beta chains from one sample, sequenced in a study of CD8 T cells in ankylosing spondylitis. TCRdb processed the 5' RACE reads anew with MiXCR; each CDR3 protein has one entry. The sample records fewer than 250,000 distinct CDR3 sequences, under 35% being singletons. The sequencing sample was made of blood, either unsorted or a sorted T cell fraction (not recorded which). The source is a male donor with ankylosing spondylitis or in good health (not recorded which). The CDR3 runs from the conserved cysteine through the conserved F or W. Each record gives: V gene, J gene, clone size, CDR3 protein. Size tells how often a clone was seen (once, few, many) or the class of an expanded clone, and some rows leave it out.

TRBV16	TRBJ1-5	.	CASHLRLIQPQHF
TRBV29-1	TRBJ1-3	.	CSVEEGGNTIYF
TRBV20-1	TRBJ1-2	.	CSALRLVPGQGTYGYTF
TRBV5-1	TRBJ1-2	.	CASSGGQGVGYTF
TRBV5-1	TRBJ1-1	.	CASSLVPYGAEAFF
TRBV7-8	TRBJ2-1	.	CASSLGRLNEQFF
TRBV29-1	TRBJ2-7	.	CSVAAGTYEQYF
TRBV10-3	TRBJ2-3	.	CAISEAGEHTQYF
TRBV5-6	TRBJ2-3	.	CASSLIADTQYF
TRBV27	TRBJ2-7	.	CASSGGLAGPHGAPYEQYF
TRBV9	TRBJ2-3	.	CASSVVPFTDTQYF
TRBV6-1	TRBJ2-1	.	CASRTGTSDLPYNEQFF
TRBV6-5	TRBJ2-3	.	CASSSLGRIGWHTQYF
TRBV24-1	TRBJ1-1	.	CATSDVGFEAFF
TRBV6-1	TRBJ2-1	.	CASRQGQGRGNEQFF
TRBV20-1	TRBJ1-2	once	CNAQGARSYGYTF
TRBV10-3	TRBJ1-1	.	CAIRRESMNTEAFF
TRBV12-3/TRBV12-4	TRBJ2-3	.	CASTPSGIVADTQYF
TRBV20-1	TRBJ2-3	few	CSARGRLTDTQYF
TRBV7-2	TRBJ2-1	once	CASSLAGGLVNEQFF
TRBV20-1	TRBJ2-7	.	CSARDWVRETYEQYF
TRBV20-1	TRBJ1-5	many	CSARGQGLISNQPQHF
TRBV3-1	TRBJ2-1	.	CASSPRDRANDEQFF
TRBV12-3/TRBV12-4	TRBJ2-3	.	CASRPETSAPRGYF
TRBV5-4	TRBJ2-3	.	CASSLLGLAGGPSTDTQYF
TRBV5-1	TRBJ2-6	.	CASSFDRGGNVLTF
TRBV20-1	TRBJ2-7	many	CSARDIGGVSYEQYF
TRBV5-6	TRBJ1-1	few	CASSSLGPNTEAFF
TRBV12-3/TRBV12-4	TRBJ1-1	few	CASSFGGWDTEAFF
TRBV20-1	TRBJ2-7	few	CSARDSGYEQYF
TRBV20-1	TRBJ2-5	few	CSARHGRSDQETQYF
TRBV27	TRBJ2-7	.	CASTKRQGGWYEQYF
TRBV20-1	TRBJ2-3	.	CSVLPVGPDTQYF
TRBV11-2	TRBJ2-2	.	CASSLPLIAGELFF
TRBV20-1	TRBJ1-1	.	CSASPGILTEAFF
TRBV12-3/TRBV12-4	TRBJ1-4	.	CASSSGTVNEKLFF
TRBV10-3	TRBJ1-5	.	CAISESRTGPNQPQHF
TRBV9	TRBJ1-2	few	CASSADGTNKAYGYTF
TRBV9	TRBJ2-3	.	CASSPTAPRGSTDTQYF
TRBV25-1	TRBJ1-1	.	CASSVRNTEAFF
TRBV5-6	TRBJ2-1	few	CASSLGRGPQDEQFF
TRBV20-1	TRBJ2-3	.	CSATKRTTSTDTQYF
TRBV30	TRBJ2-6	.	CAWAGFPGANVLTF
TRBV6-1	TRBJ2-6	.	CASSSGRGSGANVLTF
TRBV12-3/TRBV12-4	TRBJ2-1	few	CASSVQVGNEQFF
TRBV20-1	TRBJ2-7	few	CSARAQATYEQYF
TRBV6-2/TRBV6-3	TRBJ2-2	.	CASSAFGGTGELFF
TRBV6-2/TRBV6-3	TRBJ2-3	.	CARSVGSTDTQYF
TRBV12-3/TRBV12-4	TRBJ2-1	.	CASTPGERGGHEQFF
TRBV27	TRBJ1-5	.	CASRLRGHLSNQPQHF
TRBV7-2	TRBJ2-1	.	CASSPSSGGMDEQFF
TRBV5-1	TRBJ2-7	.	CASSLKGQTGEQYF
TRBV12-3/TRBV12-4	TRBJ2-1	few	CASRFDRGFYNEQFF
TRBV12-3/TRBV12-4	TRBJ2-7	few	CASSLILGLHEQYF
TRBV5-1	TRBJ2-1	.	CASSSYRDPYNEQFF
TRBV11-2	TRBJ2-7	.	CASSSWDRHYEQYF
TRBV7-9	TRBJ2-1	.	CASSSKQTFNEQFF
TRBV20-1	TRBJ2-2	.	CSASTGYTGELFF
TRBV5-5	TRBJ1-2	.	CASSPLGQGAYGYTF
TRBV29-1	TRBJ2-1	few	CSVLGGPYNEQFF